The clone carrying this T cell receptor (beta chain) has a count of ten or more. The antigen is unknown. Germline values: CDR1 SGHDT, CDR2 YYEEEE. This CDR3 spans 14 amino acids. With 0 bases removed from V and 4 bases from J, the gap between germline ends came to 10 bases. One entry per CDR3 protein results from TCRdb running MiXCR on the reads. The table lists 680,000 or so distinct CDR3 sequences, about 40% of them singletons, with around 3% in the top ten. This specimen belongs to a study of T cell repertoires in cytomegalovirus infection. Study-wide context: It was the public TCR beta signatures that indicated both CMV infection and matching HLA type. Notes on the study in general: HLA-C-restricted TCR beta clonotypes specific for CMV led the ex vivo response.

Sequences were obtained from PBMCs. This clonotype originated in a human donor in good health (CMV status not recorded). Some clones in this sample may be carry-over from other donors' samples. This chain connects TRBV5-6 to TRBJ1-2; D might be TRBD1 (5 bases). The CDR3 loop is CASSLGMQGYGYTF. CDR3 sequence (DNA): TGTGCCAGCAGCTTGGGCATGCAGGGCTATGGCTACACCTTC.